This T cell receptor beta chain was recovered during a study of T cells in Graves' hyperthyroidism and ophthalmopathy. The CDR3 has 15 residues. Germline CDR1 is ENHRY and CDR2 is SYGVKD. V lost 7 bases and J lost 0; bases outside the gene matches: 6. TCR beta CDR3 sequences were amplified from RNA transcripts. Primed by the HTBI set, a first-round RT-PCR was run on the TCR CDR3. TCRdb re-called the multiplex PCR reads with MiXCR, one entry per CDR3 protein. The sample yields about 360,000 distinct CDR3 sequences, over 10% seen once. Those with hyperthyroidism were 18 to 65 years old, newly diagnosed, and ill for under 2 months. Criteria for exclusion of patients were uncontrolled infection, other autoimmune disease, pregnancy or lactation. This sample holds PBMCs from 8.5 to 10 ml fresh peripheral blood.

V gene TRBV10-3 combines with J gene TRBJ1-1; 9 bases agree with TRBD1. The sequencing sample was made of blood. This TCR was recovered from a woman aged 18-29 years with Graves' hyperthyroidism. The CDR3, as DNA: TGTGCCATCACCCAAGGGACAGGGCTGAACACTGAAGCTTTCTTT. Its translation: CAITQGTGLNTEAFF.